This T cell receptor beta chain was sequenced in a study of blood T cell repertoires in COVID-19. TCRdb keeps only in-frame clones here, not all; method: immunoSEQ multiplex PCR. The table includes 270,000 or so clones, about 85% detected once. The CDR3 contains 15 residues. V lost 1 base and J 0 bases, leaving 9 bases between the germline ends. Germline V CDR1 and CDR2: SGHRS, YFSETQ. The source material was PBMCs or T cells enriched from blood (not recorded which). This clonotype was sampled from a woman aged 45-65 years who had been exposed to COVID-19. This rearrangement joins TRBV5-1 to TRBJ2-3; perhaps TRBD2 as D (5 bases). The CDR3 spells CASSLQEASTDTQYF. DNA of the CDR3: TGCGCCAGCAGCTTGCAGGAGGCTAGCACAGATACGCAGTATTTT.